Each of the 18 T cell receptor beta chains below was sequenced from the same sample in a study of T cells after somatic rescue of genetic block. Measured with immunoSEQ multiplex PCR; TCRdb has only the in-frame clones, and not every one. In the table there are roughly 92,000 clones, more than 80% of which are singletons. Material: peripheral blood mononuclear cells (PBMCs). The receptors derive from a young woman.

This chain uses TRBV20-1 with TRBJ2-3; D uncertain. Germline assignment: CDR1 DFQATT and CDR2 SNEGSKA (reference sequence). Trimming shortened V by 7 bases and J by 0 bases, and 5 bases separated the two germline ends. The CDR3 covers 11 residues. CDR3 residues: CSVRSTDTQYF. Here the CDR3 DNA reads TGCAGTGTTCGAAGCACAGATACGCAGTATTTT.

The chain couples TRBV28 to TRBJ2-5; 10 positions match TRBD1. Germline trimming cut 7 bases from V and 5 bases from J; bases unmatched to any gene: 10. The CDR3 runs 15 residues. The germline V gene has CDR1 MDHEN and CDR2 SYDVKM. The CDR3 loop reads CASTTGTGDEETQYF. The CDR3 bases are TGTGCCAGCACCACCGGGACAGGGGATGAGGAGACCCAGTACTTC.

The rearrangement uses TRBV5-1 and TRBJ2-3, with TRBD2 identical over 7 bases. With V trimmed by 2 bases and J by 2 bases, 8 bases remained unmatched. Germline CDR1 reads SGHRS; CDR2 reads YFSETQ. The CDR3 contains 16 residues. CDR3 in DNA: TGCGCCAGCAGCTTTGGGAGGGCCTCGTCCACAGATACGCAGTATTTT. Encoded protein: CASSFGRASSTDTQYF.

The chain joins TRBV27 to TRBJ2-6; D ambiguous. The V end was cut by 6 bases, the J end by 4 bases, with 10 bases between. The length of the CDR3 is 14 residues. Germline-derived CDR1 and CDR2 are MNHEY and SMNVEV (reference sequence). The CDR3 DNA sequence: TGTGCCAGCAGGACGTCTGGAGGGGCCAACGTCCTGACTTTC. Protein: CASRTSGGANVLTF.

The CDR3 region is CASSFFGRGNTEAFF. In DNA form, the CDR3 reads TGTGCCAGCAGTTTCTTTGGCAGGGGGAACACTGAAGCTTTCTTT. This sequence joins TRBV28 and TRBJ1-1, with a possible D match to TRBD1 (6 bases). This CDR3 comprises 15 residues. The V end was cut by 3 bases, the J end by 1 base, with 12 bases between. Germline loops: CDR1 MDHEN, CDR2 SYDVKM.

The gene calls are TRBV9 and TRBJ2-3; D gene unclear. CDR1 and CDR2 from the germline V gene are SGDLS and YYNGEE. The CDR3 totals 13 residues. V was clipped by 0 bases and J by 2 bases, with 4 bases between them. The CDR3 DNA follows: TGTGCCAGCAGCGTAGAAGTCACAGATACGCAGTATTTT. This codes for CASSVEVTDTQYF. Complete variable domain (other parts from reference TRBV9 and TRBJ2-3): DSGVTQTPKHLITATGQRVTLRCSPRSGDLSVYWYQQSLDQGLQFLIQYYNGEERAKGNILERFSAQQFPDLHSELNLSSLELGDSALYFCASSVEVTDTQYFGPGTRLTVL.

This chain links TRBV28 with TRBJ1-1, with 8 nucleotides matching TRBD1. From germline, CDR1 is MDHEN and CDR2 SYDVKM. The CDR3 covers 13 residues. The J segment lost 7 bases and the V segment lost 7 bases, leaving 8 bases of the junction unmatched. The CDR3 is CASTPTGGLEAFF. The CDR3 DNA is TGTGCCAGCACCCCAACAGGGGGGCTTGAAGCTTTCTTT.

The J gene is TRBJ2-1, the V gene TRBV29-1; TRBD1 might be the D (6 bases). The V end lost 1 base, the J end lost 3 bases, and 16 bases lay between the germline ends. This CDR3 is 16 amino acids long. Germline CDR1 SQVTM, CDR2 ANQGSEA. CDR3 sequence reads: CSVEGGPNFFYNEQFF. CDR3 sequence (DNA): TGCAGCGTTGAAGGGGGGCCCAACTTCTTCTACAATGAGCAGTTCTTC.

This chain joins TRBV4-2 and TRBJ2-3, with no clear D. Trimming took off 0 bases at V and 2 bases at J, with 6 bases between the two ends. This CDR3 comprises 14 residues. From germline, CDR1 is LGHNA and CDR2 YNFKEQ. The CDR3 reads CASSQDTFTDTQYF. The CDR3 DNA follows: TGTGCCAGCAGCCAAGATACCTTCACAGATACGCAGTATTTT.

The CDR3 DNA follows: TGTGCCAGTAGCTCTGGGGGGGGCCCATACTCCTACGAGCAGTACTTC. It codes for CASSSGGGPYSYEQYF. The chain employs TRBV19 and TRBJ2-7; tentative D call: TRBD2 (7 bases). The V gene's germline CDR1 is LNHDA and CDR2 SQIVND (reference sequence). The ends were cut back, 6 bases at V and 0 bases at J, with 18 bases in the middle. CDR3 size: 16 residues.

The chain recombines TRBV15 with TRBJ1-1; D is unclear. Germline V CDR1 and CDR2: LNHNV, YYDKDF (reference sequence). With 4 bases removed from V and 5 bases from J, the gap between germline ends came to 5 bases. The CDR3 length is 11 residues. The CDR3 DNA reads TGTGCCACCAGCAAAGGTACTGAAGCTTTCTTT. This codes for CATSKGTEAFF.

The V call is TRBV18, the J call TRBJ2-3, with TRBD2 identical over 7 bases. The CDR3 is made up of 17 amino acids. The germline gives CDR1 KGHSH, CDR2 LQKENI. J was trimmed by 4 bases and V by 5 bases; bases with no gene match: 15. CDR3: CASSIQVREYVADTQYF. In DNA form, the CDR3 reads TGTGCCAGCTCAATACAGGTGCGGGAGTATGTCGCAGATACGCAGTATTTT.

V and J are TRBV28 and TRBJ2-7; 12 bases line up with TRBD2. Germline V gene lookup returns CDR1 MDHEN and CDR2 SYDVKM. The ends lost 4 bases at V and 5 bases at J; junction bases unmatched: 12. This CDR3 region has 17 residues. In nucleotides, the CDR3 is TGTGCCAGCAGTTCGCCACCTCCTTCTAGCGGGAGGGACGAGCAGTACTTC. This sequence encodes CASSSPPPSSGRDEQYF.

This clone was recorded once. The same CDR3 also results from other DNA sequences found in this sample. V is TRBV7-2 and J is TRBJ2-7; no firm D call. The CDR3 length is 13 residues. V was cut by 1 base and J by 2 bases, with 6 bases left in between. Germline V CDR1 and CDR2: SGHTA, FQGNSA. CDR3: CASSLGLAYEQYF. In nucleotides, the CDR3 is TGTGCCAGCAGCTTAGGGCTAGCCTACGAGCAGTACTTC.

A single count supports this clone. V and J are TRBV5-1 and TRBJ2-3; weak D call: TRBD2 (5 bases). Germline-derived CDR1 and CDR2 are SGHRS and YFSETQ. The CDR3 runs to 16 residues. V gave up 0 bases and J gave up 0 bases, with 11 bases separating them. The DNA for the CDR3 is TGCGCCAGCAGCTTGGAATCTCTAGCCAGCACAGATACGCAGTATTTT. This codes for CASSLESLASTDTQYF. The variable domain in full, completed from reference TRBV5-1 and TRBJ2-3, reads KAGVTQTPRYLIKTRGQQVTLSCSPISGHRSVSWYQQTPGQGLQFLFEYFSETQRNKGNFPGRFSGRQFSNSRSEMNVSTLELGDSALYLCASSLESLASTDTQYFGPGTRLTVL.

The gene calls are TRBV19 and TRBJ2-7; possibly TRBD2 for D (5 bases). Trimming removed 8 bases from V and 3 bases from J, with 14 bases in between. From germline, CDR1 is LNHDA and CDR2 SQIVND (reference sequence). The length of the CDR3 is 13 residues. CDR3 DNA sequence: TGTGCCAGTGGGAAAGACGCGGGCTACGAGCAGTACTTC. Its protein product is CASGKDAGYEQYF.

J is TRBJ2-4 and V is TRBV2; 7 positions agree with TRBD1. The CDR3 covers 15 residues. With 5 bases clipped from V and 0 bases from J, the junction kept 4 bases outside the gene matches. From germline, CDR1 is SNHLY and CDR2 FYNNEI. CDR3 amino acids: CASSLQGLAKNIQYF. CDR3 nucleotide sequence: TGTGCCAGCAGTCTACAGGGGTTAGCCAAAAACATTCAGTACTTC. The entire variable domain, with the rest obtained from reference TRBV2 and TRBJ2-4, is as follows: EPEVTQTPSHQVTQMGQEVILRCVPISNHLYFYWYRQILGQKVEFLVSFYNNEISEKSEIFDDQFSVERPDGSNFTLKIRSTKLEDSAMYFCASSLQGLAKNIQYFGAGTRLSVL.

The rearrangement uses TRBV6-1 and TRBJ1-4; 11 nucleotides agree with TRBD1. Germline CDR1 reads MNHNS; CDR2 reads SASEGT. This CDR3 region has 15 residues. J gave up 3 bases and V 6 bases, and 3 bases lay outside the gene matches. The CDR3 region is CASRGTGGSNEKLFF. In DNA, the CDR3 is TGTGCCAGCAGGGGGACAGGGGGTTCTAATGAAAAACTGTTTTTT.